This T cell receptor (beta chain) was recorded in a study of molecular identifiers for immune sequencing clone quantification. Whole-study findings and limits: The share of molecules held by clones above 20 RNA copies was over 97% in effector cells and under 1% in naive cells.

Ten or more counts support this clonotype. Its target is not known. The CDR3 covers 15 residues. Trimming left V 0 bases short and J 2 bases short, with 10 bases between. Germline V lookup: CDR1 SGHVS, CDR2 FQNEAQ. Each CDR3 protein is one row after TCRdb ran MiXCR on the PCR reads. The table has around 70,000 distinct CDR3 sequences, around 18% seen once. Sequencing was carried out using naive CD8+ T cells from blood, with Jurkat cell RNA spiked in. The subset here: FACS-sorted CD8+CD4-CCR7+CD45RA+ naive T cells. This chain links TRBV7-8 with TRBJ2-5, with D tentatively TRBD1 (6 bases). This receptor was identified in a human donor in good health. Some libraries in this study had Jurkat cell RNA spiked in. The CDR3 region has the DNA TGTGCCAGCAGCTTAGCCGGGACAACTCAAGAGACCCAGTACTTC. This codes for CASSLAGTTQETQYF.